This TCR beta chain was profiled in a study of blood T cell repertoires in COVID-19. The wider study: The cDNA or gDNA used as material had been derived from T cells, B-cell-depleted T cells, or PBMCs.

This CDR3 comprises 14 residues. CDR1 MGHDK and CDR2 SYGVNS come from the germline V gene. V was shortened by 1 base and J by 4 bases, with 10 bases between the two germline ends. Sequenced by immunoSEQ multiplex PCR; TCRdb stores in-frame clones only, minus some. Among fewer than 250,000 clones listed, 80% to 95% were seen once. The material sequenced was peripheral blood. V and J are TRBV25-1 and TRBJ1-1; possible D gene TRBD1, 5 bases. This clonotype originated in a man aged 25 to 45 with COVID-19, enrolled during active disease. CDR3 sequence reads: CASSESGAFTEAFF. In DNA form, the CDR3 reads TGTGCCAGCAGTGAATCTGGGGCTTTCACTGAAGCTTTCTTT. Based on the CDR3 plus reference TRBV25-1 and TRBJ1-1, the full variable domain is EADIYQTPRYLVIGTGKKITLECSQTMGHDKMYWYQQDPGMELHLIHYSYGVNSTEKGDLSSESTVSRIRTEHFPLTLESARPSHTSQYLCASSESGAFTEAFFGQGTRLTVV.